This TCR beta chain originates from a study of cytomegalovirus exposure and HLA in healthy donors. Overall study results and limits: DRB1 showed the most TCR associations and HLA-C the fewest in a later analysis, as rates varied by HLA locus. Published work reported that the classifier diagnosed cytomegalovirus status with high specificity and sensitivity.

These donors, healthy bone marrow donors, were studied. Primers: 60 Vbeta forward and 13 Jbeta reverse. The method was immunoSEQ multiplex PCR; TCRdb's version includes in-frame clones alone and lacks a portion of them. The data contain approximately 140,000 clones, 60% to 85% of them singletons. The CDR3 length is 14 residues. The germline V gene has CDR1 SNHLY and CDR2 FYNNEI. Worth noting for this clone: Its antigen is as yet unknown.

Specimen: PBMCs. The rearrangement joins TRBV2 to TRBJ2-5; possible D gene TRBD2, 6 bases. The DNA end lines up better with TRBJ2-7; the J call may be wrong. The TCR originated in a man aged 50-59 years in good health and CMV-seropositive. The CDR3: CASSYPGDYYEQYF. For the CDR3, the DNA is TGTGCCAGCAGTTACCCGGGGGATTACTACGAGCAGTACTTC.